This T cell receptor beta chain is drawn from a study of T-cell memory formation after mild COVID-19. In this sample, this clonotype turned up a few times. The antigen is unknown. One entry per CDR3 protein results from TCRdb running MiXCR on the 5' RACE reads. In the table there are 110,000 to 150,000 distinct CDR3 sequences, 14% to 15% of which are singletons. Whole-study results and caveats: Contracting clones from day 15 to 85 had balanced CD4/CD8; later expanders favoured CD4+.

The sequencing input was PBMCs or a T cell subset sorted from them (not recorded which). This TCR was sampled from an adult woman who had mild COVID-19 (a few samples of this study predate the infection). Cell type and time point are not known.

CDR3 nucleotide sequence: TGTGCCACCAGTGATTTGGACAGGGGTCATGGCTACACCTTC. Translated, it gives CATSDLDRGHGYTF. This sequence joins TRBV24-1 and TRBJ1-2, with 8 bases aligning to TRBD1. Germline CDR1 is KGHDR and CDR2 is SFDVKD. CDR3 size: 14 residues. J gave up 6 bases and V 0 bases, and 2 bases lay outside the gene matches.